This T cell receptor beta chain derives from a study of T cells in Graves' hyperthyroidism and ophthalmopathy. Graves' hyperthyroidism showing no ophthalmopathy progression within 18 months was considered stable. Hyperthyroidism, newly diagnosed and lasting under 2 months, affected patients aged 18 to 65. It was uncontrolled infection, other autoimmune disease, pregnancy or lactation that excluded patients. This CDR3 is 15 amino acids long. V lost 4 bases, J lost 5 bases, and 4 bases stayed unmatched. In germline, CDR1 is SGHTA, CDR2 FQGNSA. Amplified TCR beta CDR3 regions came from RNA transcripts. HTBI primers were the set used in a first-round RT-PCR of the TCR CDR3. A single record per CDR3 protein comes from TCRdb applying MiXCR to the multiplex PCR reads. Of some 460,000 distinct CDR3 sequences in the sample, around 16% were seen once.

This chain joins TRBV7-2 and TRBJ2-1, with 11 nucleotides matching TRBD2. Sequenced: blood. The sequence came from a woman between 18 and 29 years old with Graves' hyperthyroidism. The CDR3 nucleotides read TGTGCCAGCAGCTCTAGCGGGAGGACCCACAATGAGCAGTTCTTC. Translation: CASSSSGRTHNEQFF.